Listed here are 22 T cell receptor beta chains from one sample, sequenced in a study of T cell repertoires in cytomegalovirus infection (dated by TCRdb to about 2019). TCRdb lists the instrument as Illumina HiSeq 1500. TCRdb reprocessing: public reads trimmed at Q25 with fastp, clones called with MiXCR, in-frame beta chains kept. Each CDR3 protein appears once, grouped with its most common genes and DNA. Counted in this sample were 7,000 to 8,000 distinct CDR3 sequences; approximately 49% of them appeared once. Clones ranked in the top ten supply roughly 77% of the sample. Antigens of these TCRs are unknown. The material sequenced was PBMCs, sequenced either directly or after in vitro stimulation (not recorded which). The receptors come from a human donor in good health (CMV status not recorded). Some clones in this sample may be carry-over from other donors' samples.

The chain uses TRBV6-6 and TRBJ2-7; 10 bases agree with TRBD2. CDR1 MNHNY and CDR2 SVGAGI come from the germline V gene (reference sequence). The junction had 4 bases not matched to a gene; V was cut back by 0 bases and J by 2 bases. CDR3 length equals 16 residues. CDR3 in amino acids: CASSYSASGGAYEQYF. CDR3 nucleotide sequence: TGTGCCAGCAGTTACTCGGCAAGCGGGGGGGCCTACGAGCAGTACTTC.

With respect to this clonotype: This CDR3 is missing its conserved last phenylalanine or tryptophan, likely due to a read error. No DNA is shown, since the ends of the CDR3 on it are uncertain; the CDR3 is the one TCRdb lists. The chain couples TRBV7-6 to TRBJ2-1. The CDR3 length equals 16 residues, ends included. Germline assignment: CDR1 SGHVS and CDR2 FNYEAQ. This CDR3 is CASSLLGISTYNEQLL.

This clonotype came up a few times. V usage is TRBV7-6 and J usage is TRBJ2-1; the D gene is possibly TRBD1 (6 bases). The length of the CDR3 is 15 residues. The V end was cut by 2 bases, the J end by 4 bases, with 12 bases between. Germline V CDR1 and CDR2: SGHVS, FNYEAQ. CDR3 region: CASSLYRARYNEQFF. The CDR3, as DNA: TGTGCCAGCAGCTTATACAGGGCGAGGTACAATGAGCAGTTCTTC.

Comment on this clonotype: This likely comes from a read error, as the CDR3 has no conserved phenylalanine or tryptophan at its end. V usage is TRBV12-5 and J usage is TRBJ2-1, with D unresolved. The V and J ends lost 1 base and 2 bases respectively, with 21 bases between them. CDR1 LGHNT and CDR2 FRNRAP come from the germline V gene. The CDR3 is 19 amino acids. The chain's CDR3 is CASGLGSVTVAVPYNEQFL. In nucleotides, the CDR3 is TGTGCTAGTGGTTTGGGATCGGTAACAGTGGCCGTCCCCTACAATGAGCAGTTCTTA.

About this clonotype: The CDR3 does not end in the conserved phenylalanine or tryptophan, so this is likely a read error. The CDR3 reads CASSPDGGELFL. CDR3 nucleotides: TGTGCCAGTAGCCCAGACGGCGGGGAGCTGTTTTTG. J is TRBJ2-2 and V is TRBV19, with D hard to call. There are 12 residues in the CDR3. Germline V gives CDR1 LNHDA, CDR2 SQIVND (reference sequence). V gave up 6 bases and J gave up 7 bases, with 9 bases separating them.

This clonotype turned up a few times. The rearrangement joins TRBV5-6 to TRBJ2-5; D gene uncertain. Germline values: CDR1 SGHDT, CDR2 YYEEEE. The CDR3 has 12 residues. V lost 5 bases, J lost 5 bases, and 10 bases lay in between. As DNA, the CDR3 is TGTGCCAGCAGGTACGGTCAGGAGACCCAGTACTTC. Its protein is CASRYGQETQYF.

This clonotype was detected once. This chain connects TRBV30 to TRBJ2-7; 9 bases align to TRBD2. Germline-derived CDR1 and CDR2 are GTSNPN and SVGIG (reference sequence). The V and J ends lost 3 bases and 1 base, in that order; junction bases with no gene match: 7. The CDR3 has 15 residues. CDR3 DNA sequence: TGTGCCTGGAGCTCCCAGCTAGCGGGGTCCTACGAGCAGTACTTC. This codes for CAWSSQLAGSYEQYF.

This clonotype has a handful of counts. The V gene is TRBV27, the J gene TRBJ2-1, with D perhaps TRBD1 (5 bases). Germline assignment: CDR1 MNHEY and CDR2 SMNVEV (reference sequence). With 3 bases removed from V and 3 bases from J, the gap between germline ends came to 15 bases. The CDR3 spans 16 residues. The CDR3 is CASSLSRQLVYNEQFF. CDR3 sequence (DNA): TGTGCCAGCAGTTTGAGCAGACAGCTCGTCTACAATGAGCAGTTCTTC.

On this clonotype itself: The CDR3 carries no conserved terminal phenylalanine or tryptophan, so it likely arises from a read error. J is TRBJ2-1 and V is TRBV12-3 or TRBV12-4, with 8 bases lining up with TRBD2. This CDR3 region has 16 residues. The CDR3 DNA sequence: TGTGCCAGCCGTTTAGCCCCTGACGGGAGGGCCAATGAGCAGTTCCTA. It encodes CASRLAPDGRANEQFL.

With respect to this clonotype: The junction shows a germline mismatch at one end, possibly a read error. This chain links TRBV12-3 or TRBV12-4 with TRBJ1-2; 8 bases match TRBD1. The CDR3 runs 16 residues. The CDR3 nucleotides are TGTGCCAGCAGACCTGTACCGGACAGGGAGGGGTATGTCTACACCTTC. This sequence encodes CASRPVPDREGYVYTF.

Of note for this clonotype: Sequence at one end of the junction differs from germline and may be a read error. V gene TRBV5-5 combines with J gene TRBJ2-1, with D possibly TRBD1 on 6 matching bases. Per germline, CDR1 SGHKS and CDR2 YYEKEE (reference sequence). The CDR3 is 11 residues long. CDR3 sequence: CSSTWGHDHFF. As DNA, the CDR3 is TGTTCCAGCACCTGGGGGCATGATCATTTCTTC.

The chain combines TRBV15 with TRBJ1-2; D unresolved. Trimming took off 1 base at V and 0 bases at J, with 6 bases between the two ends. The length of the CDR3 is 14 residues. CDR1 is LNHNV and CDR2 is YYDKDF in the germline V gene (reference sequence). CDR3 sequence: CATSRGSSNYGYTF. The CDR3 DNA follows: TGTGCCACCAGCAGAGGCAGCTCTAACTATGGCTACACCTTC.

Of note for this clonotype: In this CDR3 the conserved last residue, phenylalanine or tryptophan, is missing, so a read error is likely. The V call is TRBV4-1, the J call TRBJ1-1; a possible D gene is TRBD1 (5 bases). Deletions cut 3 bases from V and 5 bases from J, with 25 bases between. The CDR3 spans 18 residues. Germline assignment: CDR1 MGHRA and CDR2 YSYEKL. CDR3 sequence reads: CASSHGPGQYKAFTEAFL. The CDR3 DNA follows: TGCGCCAGCAGCCATGGCCCGGGGCAGTACAAAGCGTTTACTGAAGCTTTCTTG.

To note about this clonotype: No conserved phenylalanine or tryptophan is present at the end of the CDR3, so a read error is the likely explanation. The rearrangement links TRBV12-3 or TRBV12-4 to TRBJ1-1, with D possibly matching TRBD1 (5 bases). The CDR3 runs to 16 residues. Trimming pared 6 bases from V and 4 bases from J, leaving 21 bases between. In nucleotides, the CDR3 is TGTGCCAGCAGCCTCAGGGTTTCCCAACATGGCACTGAAGCTTTCGTT. It encodes CASSLRVSQHGTEAFV.

The chain employs TRBV5-6 and TRBJ2-3; possible D gene TRBD1, 5 bases. V was clipped by 2 bases and J by 1 base, with 14 bases between them. This CDR3 has 16 amino acids. Looked up from germline, CDR1 is SGHDT and CDR2 is YYEEEE. The CDR3 spells CASSLGAGWGTDTQYF. CDR3 DNA sequence: TGTGCCAGCAGCTTAGGGGCTGGGTGGGGCACAGATACGCAGTATTTT.

The V gene is TRBV20-1, the J gene TRBJ1-5, with 7 bases lining up with TRBD1. The V and J ends lost 3 bases and 1 base, in that order; junction bases with no gene match: 6. Germline V gives CDR1 DFQATT, CDR2 SNEGSKA (reference sequence). This CDR3 spans 15 amino acids. The CDR3 DNA reads TGCAGTGCTAGCGCAGCAGGGGGAAGCAATCAGCCCCAGCATTTT. It encodes CSASAAGGSNQPQHF.

This clonotype turned up a few times. The chain carries TRBV12-3 or TRBV12-4 and TRBJ1-1; the match to TRBD1 covers 7 bases. The CDR3 has 12 amino acids. The V gene end was trimmed by 1 base and the J gene end by 10 bases; junction bases not matched to a gene: 3. Here the CDR3 DNA reads TGTGCCAGCAGTTTAGAGCAGGGGGTAGCTTTCTTT. Its protein is CASSLEQGVAFF.

This clonotype has only a few counts. The V gene is TRBV4-1, the J gene TRBJ1-1, with D unresolved. Germline CDR1 and CDR2: MGHRA and YSYEKL. Deletions cut 0 bases from V and 2 bases from J, with 7 bases between. CDR3 length: 14 residues. The CDR3 DNA sequence: TGCGCCAGCAGCCAAGAGCCAGGAAACACTGAAGCTTTCTTT. It encodes CASSQEPGNTEAFF.

A note on this clonotype: The CDR3 does not close with the conserved phenylalanine or tryptophan, likely indicating a read error. It is unclear where the CDR3 begins or ends on the DNA, so no DNA is shown, and the CDR3 is as TCRdb lists it. The chain combines TRBV12-3 or TRBV12-4 with TRBJ1-1; TRBD1, the table's D call, was not compared with the DNA. The CDR3 length is 16 residues, termini included. The CDR3 reads CARRVSVSKQGTEAVS.

On this clonotype itself: The final CDR3 position lacks the conserved phenylalanine or tryptophan, pointing to a likely read error. V gene TRBV12-3 or TRBV12-4 combines with J gene TRBJ1-1; TRBD1 is a possible D gene (6 bases). The CDR3 has 16 amino acids. CDR3 sequence: CDSSLMGSKQGTEAFC. CDR3 coding DNA: TGTGACAGCAGCCTCATGGGTTCCAAACAGGGCACTGAAGCTTTCTGT.

Regarding this clonotype: The junction and the germline gene differ at one end; a read error may be behind it. The chain joins TRBV5-4 to TRBJ2-1; 8 bases line up with TRBD2. CDR3 length: 16 residues. Germline values: CDR1 SGHNT, CDR2 YYREEE (reference sequence). CDR3 DNA: TGTGCCAGCAGCCTTACCAGCGGGGGCCTAGACAATGAGCAGTTGTTC. This sequence encodes CASSLTSGGLDNEQLF.

This clonotype occurred a few times. This chain joins TRBV7-2 and TRBJ1-5; no reliable D call. The CDR3 is 14 amino acids. V lost 1 base and J lost 3, with 7 bases in between. Germline values: CDR1 SGHTA, CDR2 FQGNSA. The CDR3 bases are TGTGCCAGCAGCTTAGGAAGCTTCAATCAGCCCCAGCATTTT. It codes for CASSLGSFNQPQHF.